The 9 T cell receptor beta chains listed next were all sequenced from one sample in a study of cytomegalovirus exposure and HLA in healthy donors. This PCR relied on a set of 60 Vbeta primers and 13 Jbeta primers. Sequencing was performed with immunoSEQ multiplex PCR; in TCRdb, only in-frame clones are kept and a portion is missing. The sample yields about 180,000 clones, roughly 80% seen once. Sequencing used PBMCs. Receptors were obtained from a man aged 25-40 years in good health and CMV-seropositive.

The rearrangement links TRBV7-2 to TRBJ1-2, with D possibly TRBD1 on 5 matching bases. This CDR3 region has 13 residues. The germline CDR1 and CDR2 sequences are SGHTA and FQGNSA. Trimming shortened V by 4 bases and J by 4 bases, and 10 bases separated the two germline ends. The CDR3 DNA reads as TGTGCCAGCAGCTCGGGACTCGGCTATGGCTACACCTTC. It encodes CASSSGLGYGYTF.

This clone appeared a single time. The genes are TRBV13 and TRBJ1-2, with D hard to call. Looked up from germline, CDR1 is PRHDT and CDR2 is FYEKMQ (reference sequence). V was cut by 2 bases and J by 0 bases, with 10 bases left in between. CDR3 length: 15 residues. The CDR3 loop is CASSLYGETNYGYTF. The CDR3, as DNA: TGTGCCAGCAGCTTATACGGGGAGACTAACTATGGCTACACCTTC.

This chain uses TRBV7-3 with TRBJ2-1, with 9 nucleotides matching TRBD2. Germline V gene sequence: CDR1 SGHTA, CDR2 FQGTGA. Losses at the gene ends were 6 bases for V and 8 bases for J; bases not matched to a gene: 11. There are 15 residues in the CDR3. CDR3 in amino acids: CASRYTSGSKDEQFF. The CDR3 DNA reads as TGTGCCAGCAGGTATACTAGCGGGTCAAAAGATGAGCAGTTCTTC. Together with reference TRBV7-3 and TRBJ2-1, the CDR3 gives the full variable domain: GAGVSQTPSNKVTEKGKYVELRCDPISGHTALYWYRQSLGQGPEFLIYFQGTGAADDSGLPNDRFFAVRPEGSVSTLKIQRTERGDSAVYLCASRYTSGSKDEQFFGPGTRLTVL.

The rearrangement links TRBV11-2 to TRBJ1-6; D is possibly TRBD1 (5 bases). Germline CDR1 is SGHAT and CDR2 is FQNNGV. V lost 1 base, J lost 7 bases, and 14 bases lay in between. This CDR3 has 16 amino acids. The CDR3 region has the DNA TGTGCCAGCAGCTTAGGGAACGCGGGGCGAAATTCACCCCTCCACTTT. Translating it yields CASSLGNAGRNSPLHF.

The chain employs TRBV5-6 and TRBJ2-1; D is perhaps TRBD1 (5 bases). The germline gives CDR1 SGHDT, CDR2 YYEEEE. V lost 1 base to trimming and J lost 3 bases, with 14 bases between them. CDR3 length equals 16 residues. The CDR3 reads CASSLYYGQDYNEQFF. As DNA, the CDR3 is TGTGCCAGCAGCTTGTATTACGGACAAGACTACAATGAGCAGTTCTTC.

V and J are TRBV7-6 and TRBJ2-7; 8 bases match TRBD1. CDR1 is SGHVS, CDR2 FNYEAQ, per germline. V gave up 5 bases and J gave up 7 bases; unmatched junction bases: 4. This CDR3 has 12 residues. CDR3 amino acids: CASSRTGKEQYF. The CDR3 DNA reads TGTGCCAGCAGCAGGACAGGGAAGGAGCAGTACTTC.

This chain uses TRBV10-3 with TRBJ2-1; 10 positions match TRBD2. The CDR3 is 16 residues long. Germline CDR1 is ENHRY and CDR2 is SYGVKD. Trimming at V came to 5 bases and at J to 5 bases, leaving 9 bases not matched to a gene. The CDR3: CAISRNLAGDNNEQFF. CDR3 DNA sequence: TGTGCCATCAGTCGTAATCTAGCGGGGGACAACAATGAGCAGTTCTTC.

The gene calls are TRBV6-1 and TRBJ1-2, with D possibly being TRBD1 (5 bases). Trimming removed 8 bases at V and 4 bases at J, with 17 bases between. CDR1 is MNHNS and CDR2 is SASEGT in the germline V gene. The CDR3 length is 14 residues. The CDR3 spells CASERQPGIYGYTF. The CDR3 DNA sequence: TGTGCCAGCGAACGACAGCCTGGTATCTATGGCTACACCTTC.

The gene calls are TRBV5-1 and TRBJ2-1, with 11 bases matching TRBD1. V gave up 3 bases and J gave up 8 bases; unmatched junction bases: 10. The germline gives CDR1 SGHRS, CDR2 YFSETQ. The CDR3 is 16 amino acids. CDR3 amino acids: CASSSPTGQGADEQFF. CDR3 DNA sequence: TGCGCCAGCAGCTCACCCACCGGACAGGGGGCTGATGAGCAGTTCTTC.